This T cell receptor beta chain was documented in a study of CD8 T cells in ankylosing spondylitis. Overall study results and limits: Several of the motif variants were reported before in synovial fluid and blood from reactive arthritis.

Many counts were recorded for this clonotype. What it recognizes is unknown. CDR3 length equals 16 residues. V shed 2 bases and J 2 bases; nucleotides not matched to a gene: 2. Looked up from germline, CDR1 is KGHDR and CDR2 is SFDVKD. TCRdb analysed the 5' RACE reads with MiXCR anew, one entry per CDR3 protein. This table has 200,000 or so distinct CDR3 sequences, 10% to 15% appearing once. Sequencing was carried out using blood, either unsorted or a sorted T cell fraction (not recorded which). The receptor comes from a female donor with ankylosing spondylitis or in good health (not recorded which). The chain has TRBV24-1 and TRBJ2-2; TRBD2 aligns across 9 bases. This CDR3 reads CATSDSGTSNTGELFF. The CDR3 DNA reads TGTGCCACCAGTGATTCCGGGACTAGCAACACCGGGGAGCTGTTTTTT.